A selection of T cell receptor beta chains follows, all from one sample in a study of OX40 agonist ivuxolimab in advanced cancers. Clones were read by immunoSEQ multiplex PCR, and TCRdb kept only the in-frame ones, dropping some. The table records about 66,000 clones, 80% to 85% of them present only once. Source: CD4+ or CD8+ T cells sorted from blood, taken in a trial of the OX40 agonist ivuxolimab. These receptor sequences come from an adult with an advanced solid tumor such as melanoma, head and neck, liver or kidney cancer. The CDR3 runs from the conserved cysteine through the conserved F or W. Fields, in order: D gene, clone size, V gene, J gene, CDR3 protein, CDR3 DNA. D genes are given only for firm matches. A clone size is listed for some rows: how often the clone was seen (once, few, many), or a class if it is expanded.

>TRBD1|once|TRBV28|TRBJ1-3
CASQGARNTIYF
TGTGCCAGCCAGGGGGCTCGGAACACCATATATTTT
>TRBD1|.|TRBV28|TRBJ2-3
CASSPNRGLSTDTQYF
TGTGCCAGCAGTCCGAACAGGGGGTTGAGCACAGATACGCAGTATTTT
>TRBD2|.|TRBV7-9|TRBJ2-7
CASSFGGTSGTYEQYF
TGTGCCAGCAGCTTTGGAGGGACTAGCGGGACCTACGAGCAGTACTTC
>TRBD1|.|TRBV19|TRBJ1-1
CASEPGQGRTEAFF
TGTGCCAGCGAACCCGGACAGGGGCGGACTGAAGCTTTCTTT
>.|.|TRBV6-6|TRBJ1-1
CASSYSGVIPNTEAFF
TGTGCCAGCAGTTACTCTGGAGTGATACCGAACACTGAAGCTTTCTTT
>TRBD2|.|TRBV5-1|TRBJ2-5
CASSSGLDGRETQYF
TGCGCCAGCAGCTCGGGACTAGACGGTCGAGAGACCCAGTACTTC
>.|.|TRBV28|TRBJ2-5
CASSFRGGTQYF
TGTGCCAGCAGTTTCCGAGGGGGAACCCAGTACTTC
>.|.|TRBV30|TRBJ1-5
CAWSEGPNQPQHF
TGTGCCTGGAGTGAAGGGCCCAATCAGCCCCAGCATTTT
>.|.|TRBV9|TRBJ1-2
CASSALDRSSGYTF
TGTGCCAGCAGCGCGCTGGACAGATCGTCAGGCTACACCTTC
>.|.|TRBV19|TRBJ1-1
CASSIFMNTEAFF
TGTGCCAGTAGTATATTCATGAACACTGAAGCTTTCTTT
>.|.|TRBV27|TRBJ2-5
CASSLKGETQYF
TGTGCCAGCAGTTTAAAGGGCGAGACCCAGTACTTC
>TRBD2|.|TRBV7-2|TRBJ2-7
CASSSTAGGWHEQYF
TGTGCCAGCAGCTCCACAGCGGGAGGGTGGCACGAGCAGTACTTC
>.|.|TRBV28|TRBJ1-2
CASSPSSQYGYTF
TGTGCCAGCAGTCCTTCTTCGCAGTATGGCTACACCTTC
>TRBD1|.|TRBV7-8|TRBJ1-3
CASSLAGQGTWNGNTIYF
TGTGCCAGCAGCTTAGCGGGACAGGGGACTTGGAATGGAAACACCATATATTTT
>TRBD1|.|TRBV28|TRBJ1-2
CASSPLGQGVDYGYTF
TGTGCCAGCAGTCCATTAGGACAGGGTGTAGACTATGGCTACACCTTC
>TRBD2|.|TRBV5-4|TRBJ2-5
CASSLAGAEETQYF
TGTGCCAGCAGCTTAGCGGGAGCCGAAGAGACCCAGTACTTC
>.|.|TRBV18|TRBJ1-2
CASSPGQGETNYGYTF
TGTGCCAGCTCACCAGGGCAGGGAGAGACTAACTATGGCTACACCTTC
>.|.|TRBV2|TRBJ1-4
CASQGTANEKLFF
TGTGCCAGCCAGGGTACTGCTAATGAAAAACTGTTTTTT
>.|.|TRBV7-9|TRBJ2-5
CASSSPGEKTQYF
TGTGCCAGCAGCTCGCCGGGGGAAAAGACCCAGTACTTC
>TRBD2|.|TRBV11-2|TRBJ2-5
CASSFPPSGQETQYF
TGTGCCAGCAGCTTCCCCCCTAGCGGCCAAGAGACCCAGTACTTC
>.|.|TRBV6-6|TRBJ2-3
CASSYWPGATDTQYF
TGTGCCAGCAGTTACTGGCCAGGGGCCACAGATACGCAGTATTTT
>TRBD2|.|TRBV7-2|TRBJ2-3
CASSHGLAGGPGTDTQYF
TGTGCCAGCAGCCACGGACTAGCGGGGGGGCCGGGGACAGATACGCAGTATTTT
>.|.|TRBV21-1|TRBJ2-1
CASSKGASGGAPYNEQFF
TGTGCCAGCAGCAAAGGGGCTAGCGGGGGGGCCCCCTACAATGAGCAGTTCTTC
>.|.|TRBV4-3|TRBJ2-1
CASSHGSSYNEQFF
TGCGCCAGCAGCCACGGGAGCTCCTACAATGAGCAGTTCTTC
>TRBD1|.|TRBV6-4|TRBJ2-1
CASTETGGLYNEQFF
TGTGCCAGCACCGAGACAGGGGGCTTGTACAATGAGCAGTTCTTC
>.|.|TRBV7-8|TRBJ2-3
CASSGTGDTQYF
TGTGCCAGCAGCGGAACTGGAGATACGCAGTATTTT
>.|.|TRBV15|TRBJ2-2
CATSSTSEGTGELFF
TGTGCCACCAGCAGTACCTCAGAGGGGACCGGGGAGCTGTTTTTT
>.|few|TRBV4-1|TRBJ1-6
CASSKERSSSPLHF
TGCGCCAGCAGTAAAGAGAGGAGTAGTTCACCCCTCCACTTT
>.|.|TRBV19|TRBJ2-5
CASSIRQGPVAQYF
TGTGCCAGTAGTATAAGGCAGGGGCCGGTAGCCCAGTACTTC
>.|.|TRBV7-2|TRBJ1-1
CASSLGSGMNTEAFF
TGTGCCAGCAGCTTAGGATCAGGGATGAACACTGAAGCTTTCTTT
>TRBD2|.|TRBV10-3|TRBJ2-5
CAISDRTSGKGETQYF
TGTGCCATCAGTGATCGGACTAGCGGAAAGGGGGAGACCCAGTACTTC
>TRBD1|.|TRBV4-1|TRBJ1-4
CASSQGDRDEKLFF
TGCGCCAGCAGCCAAGGTGACAGGGATGAAAAACTGTTTTTT
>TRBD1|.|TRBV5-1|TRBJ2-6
CATKQGGGANVLTF
TGCGCCACGAAACAGGGGGGCGGGGCCAACGTCCTGACTTTC
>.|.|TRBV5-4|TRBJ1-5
CASSPNLEQPQHF
TGTGCCAGCAGCCCTAATCTAGAGCAGCCCCAGCATTTT
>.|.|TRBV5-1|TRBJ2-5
CASSYGGLGAQYF
TGCGCCAGCAGCTACGGCGGGTTAGGTGCCCAGTACTTC
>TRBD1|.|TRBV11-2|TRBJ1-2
CASSSRGNYGYTF
TGTGCCAGCAGCTCCAGGGGGAACTATGGCTACACCTTC
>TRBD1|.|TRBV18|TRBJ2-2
CASSPLGQGETGELFF
TGTGCCAGCTCACCTTTGGGACAGGGTGAGACCGGGGAGCTGTTTTTT
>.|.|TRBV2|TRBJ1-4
CASRQTDLNEKLFF
TGTGCCAGCAGGCAGACAGATCTGAATGAAAAACTGTTTTTT
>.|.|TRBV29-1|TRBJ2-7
CSVLRDSPHEQYF
TGCAGCGTCCTCCGGGACTCTCCCCACGAGCAGTACTTC
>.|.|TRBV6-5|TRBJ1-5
CASQGRSNQPQHF
TGTGCCAGTCAAGGGAGGAGCAATCAGCCCCAGCATTTT
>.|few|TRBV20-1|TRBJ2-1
CSARVDSLQFF
TGCAGTGCTAGAGTGGACTCCCTCCAGTTCTTC
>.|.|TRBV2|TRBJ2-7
CASSVRDSYEQYF
TGTGCCAGCAGTGTACGGGACTCCTACGAGCAGTACTTC
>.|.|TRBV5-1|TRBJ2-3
CASSLGGTLTDTQYF
TGCGCCAGCAGCTTGGGTGGGACCCTCACAGATACGCAGTATTTT
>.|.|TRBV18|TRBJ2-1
CASSPRQIIYNEQFF
TGTGCCAGCTCACCCCGACAGATCATCTACAATGAGCAGTTCTTC
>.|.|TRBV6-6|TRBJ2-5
CASSYGDLGETQYF
TGTGCCAGCAGTTACGGGGATTTAGGGGAGACCCAGTACTTC
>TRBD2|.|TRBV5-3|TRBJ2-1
CARSFDSKTSGGFSDNEQFF
TGTGCCAGAAGTTTCGACTCTAAGACTAGCGGGGGGTTCAGCGACAATGAGCAGTTCTTC
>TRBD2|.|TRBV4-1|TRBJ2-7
CASSQDPAGRGQYF
TGCGCCAGCAGCCAAGATCCGGCCGGGAGGGGGCAGTACTTC
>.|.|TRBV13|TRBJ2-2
CASSPGQWAGELFF
TGTGCCAGCAGCCCAGGGCAGTGGGCCGGGGAGCTGTTTTTT
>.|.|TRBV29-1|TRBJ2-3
CSVEDRGEGVTDTQYF
TGCAGCGTTGAAGACAGGGGGGAGGGGGTCACAGATACGCAGTATTTT
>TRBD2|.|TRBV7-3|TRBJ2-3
CASSRTSGSTDTQYF
TGTGCCAGCAGCCGGACTAGCGGTAGCACAGATACGCAGTATTTT